There are a few counts of the clone carrying this T cell receptor beta chain. What it binds is not known. Trimming took 5 bases from V and 3 from J, leaving 15 bases between them. The length of the CDR3 is 15 residues. The germline V gene has CDR1 SEHNR and CDR2 FQNEAQ (reference sequence). This sample is drawn from a study of T cell repertoires in cytomegalovirus infection. Study in general: CMV infection plus the matching HLA type was flagged by public TCR beta signatures.

Notes on the study in general: Dominating the ex vivo response were TCR beta clonotypes that were CMV-specific and HLA-C-restricted.

Via MiXCR, TCRdb re-called the reads, giving one row per CDR3 protein. In the table there are fewer than 1,000,000 distinct CDR3 sequences, around 29% of which are singletons. J is TRBJ2-3 and V is TRBV7-9; D may be TRBD2 (6 bases). The sequencing here drew on cultured CD8+ T cells from PBMCs, taken from culture after CMV antigen stimulation. The receptor comes from a human donor in good health (CMV status not recorded). Some clones in this sample may be carry-over from other donors' samples. The CDR3 reads CASSLGTLRTDTQYF. The CDR3 DNA follows: TGTGCCAGCAGCCTCGGGACTCTCAGGACAGATACGCAGTATTTT.